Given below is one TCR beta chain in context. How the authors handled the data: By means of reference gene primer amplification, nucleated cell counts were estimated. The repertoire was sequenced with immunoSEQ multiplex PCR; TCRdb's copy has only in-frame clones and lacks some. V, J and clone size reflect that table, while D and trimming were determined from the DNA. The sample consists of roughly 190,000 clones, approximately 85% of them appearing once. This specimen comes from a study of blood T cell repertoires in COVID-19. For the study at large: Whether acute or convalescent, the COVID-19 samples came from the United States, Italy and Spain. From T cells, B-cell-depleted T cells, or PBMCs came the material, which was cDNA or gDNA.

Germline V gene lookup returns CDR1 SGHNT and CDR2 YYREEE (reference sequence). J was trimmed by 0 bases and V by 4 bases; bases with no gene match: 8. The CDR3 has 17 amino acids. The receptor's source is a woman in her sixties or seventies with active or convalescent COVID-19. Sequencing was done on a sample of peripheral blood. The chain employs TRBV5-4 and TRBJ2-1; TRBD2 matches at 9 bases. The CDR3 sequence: CASSPRRGGSSYNEQFF. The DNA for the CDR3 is TGTGCCAGCAGCCCGAGGCGGGGGGGGAGCTCCTACAATGAGCAGTTCTTC.